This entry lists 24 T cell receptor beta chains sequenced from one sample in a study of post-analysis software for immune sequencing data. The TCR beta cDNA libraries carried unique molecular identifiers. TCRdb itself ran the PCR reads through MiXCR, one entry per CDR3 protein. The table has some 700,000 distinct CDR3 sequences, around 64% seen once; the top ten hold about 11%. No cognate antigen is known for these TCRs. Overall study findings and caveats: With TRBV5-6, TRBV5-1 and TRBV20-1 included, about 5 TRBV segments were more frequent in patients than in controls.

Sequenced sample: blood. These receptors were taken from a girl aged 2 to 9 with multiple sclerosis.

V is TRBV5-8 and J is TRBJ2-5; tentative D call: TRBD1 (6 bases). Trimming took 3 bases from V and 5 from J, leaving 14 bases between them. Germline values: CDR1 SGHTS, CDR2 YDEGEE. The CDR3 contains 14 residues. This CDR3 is CASSSGAGLETQYF. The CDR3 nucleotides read TGTGCCAGCAGCTCAGGGGCAGGGCTGGAGACCCAGTACTTC.

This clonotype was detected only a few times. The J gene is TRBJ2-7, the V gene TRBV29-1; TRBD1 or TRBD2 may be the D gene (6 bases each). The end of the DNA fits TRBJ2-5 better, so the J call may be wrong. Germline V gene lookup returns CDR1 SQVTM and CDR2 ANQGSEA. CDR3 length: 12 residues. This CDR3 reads CSADSGQETQYF. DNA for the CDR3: TGCAGCGCGGACAGCGGGCAAGAGACCCAGTACTTC.

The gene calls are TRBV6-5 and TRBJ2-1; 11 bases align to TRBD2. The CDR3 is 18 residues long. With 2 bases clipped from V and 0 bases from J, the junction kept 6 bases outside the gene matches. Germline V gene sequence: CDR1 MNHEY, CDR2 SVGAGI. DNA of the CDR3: TGTGCCAGCAGTTACAGGACTAGCGGGCCGTTCTCCTACAATGAGCAGTTCTTC. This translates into CASSYRTSGPFSYNEQFF.

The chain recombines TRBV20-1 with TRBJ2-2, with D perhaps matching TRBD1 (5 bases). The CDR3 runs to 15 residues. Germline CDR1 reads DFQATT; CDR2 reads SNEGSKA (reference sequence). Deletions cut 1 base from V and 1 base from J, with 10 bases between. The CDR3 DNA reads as TGCAGTGCTAGAGTAGGGGCAGGGAACACCGGGGAGCTGTTTTTT. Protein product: CSARVGAGNTGELFF.

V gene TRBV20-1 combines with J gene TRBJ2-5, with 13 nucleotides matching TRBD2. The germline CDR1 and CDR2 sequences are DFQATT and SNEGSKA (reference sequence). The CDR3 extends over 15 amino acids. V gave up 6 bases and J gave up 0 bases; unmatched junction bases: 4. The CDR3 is CSARLAGGNQETQYF. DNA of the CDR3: TGCAGTGCGAGACTAGCGGGGGGCAACCAAGAGACCCAGTACTTC.

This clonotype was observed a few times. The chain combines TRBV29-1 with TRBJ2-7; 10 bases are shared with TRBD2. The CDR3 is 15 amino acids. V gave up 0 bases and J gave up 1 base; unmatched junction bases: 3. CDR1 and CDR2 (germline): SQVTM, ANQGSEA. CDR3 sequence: CSVEDQREGSYEQYF. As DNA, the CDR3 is TGCAGCGTTGAAGATCAGCGGGAGGGTTCCTACGAGCAGTACTTC.

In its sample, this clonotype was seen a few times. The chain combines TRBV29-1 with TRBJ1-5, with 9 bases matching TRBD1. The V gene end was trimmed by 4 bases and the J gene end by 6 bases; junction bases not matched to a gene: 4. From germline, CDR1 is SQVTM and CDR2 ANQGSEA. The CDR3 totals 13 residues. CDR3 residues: CSVGTGGVQPQHF. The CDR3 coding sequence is TGCAGCGTTGGTACAGGGGGCGTTCAGCCCCAGCATTTT. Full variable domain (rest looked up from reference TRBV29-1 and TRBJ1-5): SAVISQKPSRDICQRGTSLTIQCQVDSQVTMMFWYRQQPGQSLTLIATANQGSEATYESGFVIDKFPISRPNLTFSTLTVSNMSPEDSSIYLCSVGTGGVQPQHFGDGTRLSIL.

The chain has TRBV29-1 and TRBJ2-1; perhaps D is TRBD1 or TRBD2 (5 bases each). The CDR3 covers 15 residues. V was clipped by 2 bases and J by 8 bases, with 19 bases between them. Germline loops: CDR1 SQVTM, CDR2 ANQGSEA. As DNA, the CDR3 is TGCAGCGTTGAATCTCGGGACGGGTTAGAATATGAGCAGTTCTTC. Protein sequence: CSVESRDGLEYEQFF.

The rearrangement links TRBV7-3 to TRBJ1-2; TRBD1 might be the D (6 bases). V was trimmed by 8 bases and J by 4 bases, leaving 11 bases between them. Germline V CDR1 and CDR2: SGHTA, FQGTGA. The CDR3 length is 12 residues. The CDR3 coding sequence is TGTGCCAGCCGATTGGACAGCTATGGCTACACCTTC. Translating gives CASRLDSYGYTF.

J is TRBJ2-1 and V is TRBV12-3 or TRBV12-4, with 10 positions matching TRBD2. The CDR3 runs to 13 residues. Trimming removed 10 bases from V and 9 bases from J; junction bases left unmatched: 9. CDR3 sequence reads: CATGLAETGEQFF. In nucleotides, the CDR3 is TGTGCCACCGGACTAGCGGAAACGGGTGAGCAGTTCTTC.

CDR3 sequence reads: CASSLGSPAPFF. CDR3 coding DNA: TGTGCCAGCAGCTTAGGTTCCCCGGCCCCTTTCTTT. This rearrangement joins TRBV13 to TRBJ1-1; D is ambiguous. The V and J ends lost 0 bases and 12 bases respectively, with 11 bases between them. Per the germline V gene, CDR1 is PRHDT and CDR2 is FYEKMQ (reference sequence). This CDR3 spans 12 amino acids.

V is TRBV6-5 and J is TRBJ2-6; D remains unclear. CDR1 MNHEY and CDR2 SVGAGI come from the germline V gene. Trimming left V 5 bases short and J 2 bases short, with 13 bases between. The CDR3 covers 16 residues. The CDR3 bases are TGTGCCAGCAGTCCATCAAGGACCCCTGGGGCCAACGTCCTGACTTTC. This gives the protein CASSPSRTPGANVLTF.

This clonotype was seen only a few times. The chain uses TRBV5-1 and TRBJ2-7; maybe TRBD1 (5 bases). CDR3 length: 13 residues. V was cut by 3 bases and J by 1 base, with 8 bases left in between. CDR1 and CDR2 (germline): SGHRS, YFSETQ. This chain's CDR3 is CASSSDISYEQYF. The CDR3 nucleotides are TGCGCCAGCAGCTCGGACATTTCCTACGAGCAGTACTTC.

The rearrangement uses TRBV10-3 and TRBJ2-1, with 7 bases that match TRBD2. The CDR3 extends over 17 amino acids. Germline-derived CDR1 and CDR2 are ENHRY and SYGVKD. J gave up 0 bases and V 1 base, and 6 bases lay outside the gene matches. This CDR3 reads CAISEFGGGSSYNEQFF. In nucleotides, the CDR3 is TGTGCCATCAGTGAGTTTGGCGGGGGAAGCTCCTACAATGAGCAGTTCTTC.

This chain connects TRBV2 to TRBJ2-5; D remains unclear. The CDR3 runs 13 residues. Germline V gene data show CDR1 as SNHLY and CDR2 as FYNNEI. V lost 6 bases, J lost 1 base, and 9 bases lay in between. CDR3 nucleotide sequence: TGTGCCAGCAGCCGGCGGTTCCAAGAGACCCAGTACTTC. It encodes CASSRRFQETQYF.

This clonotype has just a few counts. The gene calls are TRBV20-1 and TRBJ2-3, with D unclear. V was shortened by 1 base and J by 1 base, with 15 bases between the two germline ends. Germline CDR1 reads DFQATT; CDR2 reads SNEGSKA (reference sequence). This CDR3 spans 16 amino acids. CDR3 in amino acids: CSARGLLGQGTDTQYF. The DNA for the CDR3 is TGCAGTGCTAGAGGACTCTTAGGGCAAGGCACAGATACGCAGTATTTT.

As DNA, the CDR3 is TGTGCCAGCAGCCCCTTAGGGGGGGCCCAAGAGACCCAGTACTTC. Encoded protein: CASSPLGGAQETQYF. The chain is built from TRBV7-2 and TRBJ2-5; tentatively, D is TRBD2 (7 bases). V gave up 5 bases and J gave up 1 base, with 14 bases separating them. CDR1 SGHTA and CDR2 FQGNSA come from the germline V gene. The CDR3 consists of 15 residues.

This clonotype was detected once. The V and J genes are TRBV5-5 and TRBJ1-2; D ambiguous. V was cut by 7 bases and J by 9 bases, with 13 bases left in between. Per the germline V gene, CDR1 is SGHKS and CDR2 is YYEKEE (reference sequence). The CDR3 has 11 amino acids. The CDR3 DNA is TGTGCCAGCGGATCGTTTTATAGCTACACCTTC. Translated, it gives CASGSFYSYTF.

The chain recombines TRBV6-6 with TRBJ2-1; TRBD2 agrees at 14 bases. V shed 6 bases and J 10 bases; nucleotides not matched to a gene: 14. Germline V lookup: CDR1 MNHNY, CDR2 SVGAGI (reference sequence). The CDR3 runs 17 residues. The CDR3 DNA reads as TGTGCCAGCAGATCTGGGACTAGCGGGGGCGGAGGTTACGAGCAGTTCTTC. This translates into CASRSGTSGGGGYEQFF.

The CDR3 DNA reads TGTGCCAGCAGCCAAGTAGTTTCCTACGAGCAGTACTTC. It is translated as CASSQVVSYEQYF. The chain is built from TRBV4-2 and TRBJ2-7; D gene ambiguous. This CDR3 is built from 13 residues. V was clipped by 1 base and J by 1 base, with 5 bases between them. Germline-derived CDR1 and CDR2 are LGHNA and YNFKEQ.

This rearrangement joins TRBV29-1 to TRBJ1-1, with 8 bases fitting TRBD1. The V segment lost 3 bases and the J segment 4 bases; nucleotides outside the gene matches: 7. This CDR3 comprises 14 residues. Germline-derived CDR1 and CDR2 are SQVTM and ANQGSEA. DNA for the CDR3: TGCAGCGTTGATGGGGGACAGGCCTTCACTGAAGCTTTCTTT. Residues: CSVDGGQAFTEAFF.

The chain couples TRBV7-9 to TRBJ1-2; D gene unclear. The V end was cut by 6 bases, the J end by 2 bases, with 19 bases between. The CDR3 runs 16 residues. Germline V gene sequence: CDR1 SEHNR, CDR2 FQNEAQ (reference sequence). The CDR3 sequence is CASRSYHGVLNYGYTF. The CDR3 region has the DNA TGTGCCAGCAGGTCATATCATGGGGTTTTGAACTATGGCTACACCTTC.

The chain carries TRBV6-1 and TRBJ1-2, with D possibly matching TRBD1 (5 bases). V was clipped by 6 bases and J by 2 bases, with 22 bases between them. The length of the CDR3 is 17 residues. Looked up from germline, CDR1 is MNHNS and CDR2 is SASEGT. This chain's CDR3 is CASRGVDRTNPNYGYTF. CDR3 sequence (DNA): TGTGCCAGCAGGGGGGTTGACCGAACAAACCCAAACTATGGCTACACCTTC.

CDR3 DNA sequence: TGTGCCACCAGCAGAGATTTCGCTAGCGAGATACGCTCCTACAATGAGCAGTTCTTC. Translated: CATSRDFASEIRSYNEQFF. The chain uses TRBV15 and TRBJ2-1, with D tentatively TRBD2 (6 bases). Germline V CDR1 and CDR2: LNHNV, YYDKDF (reference sequence). The CDR3 totals 19 residues. V shed 0 bases and J shed 0 bases, with 18 bases lying between them. Together with reference TRBV15 and TRBJ2-1, the CDR3 gives the full variable domain: DAMVIQNPRYQVTQFGKPVTLSCSQTLNHNVMYWYQQKSSQAPKLLFHYYDKDFNNEADTPDNFQSRRPNTSFCFLDIRSPGLGDTAMYLCATSRDFASEIRSYNEQFFGPGTRLTVL.